The rows below give T cell receptor beta chains drawn from one sample of a study of breast tumors, draining lymph nodes, adjacent tissues. TCRdb re-derived calls from the multiplex PCR reads in MiXCR, one entry per CDR3 protein. The data hold about 11,000 distinct CDR3 sequences, with 35% to 40% observed a single time. The specimen was breast tumor tissue. The receptors come from a female donor with breast cancer. Some clones in this sample may be carry-over from other donors' samples. The CDR3 runs from the conserved cysteine through the conserved F or W. Fields, in order: CDR3 protein, CDR3 length, J gene, V gene.

CASKWGQGVTGELFF | 15 | TRBJ2-2 | TRBV19
CASSLGMDNEQFF | 13 | TRBJ2-1 | TRBV19
CASSGTSGGREQYF | 14 | TRBJ2-7 | TRBV7-8
CASSDATGSGELFF | 14 | TRBJ2-2 | TRBV2
CASSAQPGPHYEQYF | 15 | TRBJ2-7 | TRBV12-3/TRBV12-4
CASSQVYGQIIYNEQFF | 17 | TRBJ2-1 | TRBV4-1
CASSYHRESEQYF | 13 | TRBJ2-7 | TRBV6-2/TRBV6-3
CASSTGTSGADEQFF | 15 | TRBJ2-1 | TRBV6-4
CASTSGGARYEQYF | 14 | TRBJ2-7 | TRBV5-1
CASSSGTGEYEQYF | 14 | TRBJ2-7 | TRBV4-2
CASSEALFHEQYF | 13 | TRBJ2-7 | TRBV6-1
CSARDFGTGPLEQFF | 15 | TRBJ2-1 | TRBV20-1
CASSLGGSGANYNEQFF | 17 | TRBJ2-1 | TRBV27
CASSFYSSGNTIYF | 14 | TRBJ1-3 | TRBV28
CASSRLGVEGDNEQFF | 16 | TRBJ2-1 | TRBV5-1
CASSVGGEASGRTDTQYF | 18 | TRBJ2-3 | TRBV9
CASTKGGTSMNTEAFF | 16 | TRBJ1-1 | TRBV6-2/TRBV6-3
CASSQERGYWTDTQYF | 16 | TRBJ2-3 | TRBV4-3
CATSRELENTGELFF | 15 | TRBJ2-2 | TRBV15
CASSYGTGGSNEKLFF | 16 | TRBJ1-4 | TRBV6-5
CASSLPGLAGGGKNIQYF | 18 | TRBJ2-4 | TRBV7-9
CAIRVGLETEAFF | 13 | TRBJ1-1 | TRBV10-3
CSTGGGTQYF | 10 | TRBJ2-3 | TRBV29-1
CASSSHSNQPQHF | 13 | TRBJ1-5 | TRBV19
CATSGRLAAFYNEQFF | 16 | TRBJ2-1 | TRBV15
CASSLIAGVLNEQFF | 15 | TRBJ2-1 | TRBV7-2
CASSSGQPQETQYF | 14 | TRBJ2-5 | TRBV5-1
CSARGLLVRESQHF | 14 | TRBJ1-5 | TRBV20-1
CAVSDLASGRGDPETQYF | 18 | TRBJ2-5 | TRBV10-3
CSAGTATNEKLFF | 13 | TRBJ1-4 | TRBV20-1
CASSGRPENYQPQHF | 15 | TRBJ1-5 | TRBV6-2/TRBV6-3
CATSSPGDGAYGYTF | 15 | TRBJ1-2 | TRBV15
CASSSGGFSTDTQYF | 15 | TRBJ2-3 | TRBV5-1
CSASHPVTGYEQYF | 14 | TRBJ2-7 | TRBV20-1
CASSVDRGQETQYF | 14 | TRBJ2-5 | TRBV9
CASRSRGSGYTF | 12 | TRBJ1-2 | TRBV19
CASSLALAATDTQYF | 15 | TRBJ2-3 | TRBV7-6